This entry lists 20 T cell receptor beta chains sequenced from one sample in a study of Graves' ophthalmopathy and Graves' hyperthyroidism. RNA served as the template for amplifying TCR beta CDR3 regions. First-round RT-PCR relied on HTBI primers, and a second-round multiplex PCR came next. TCRdb fed the multiplex PCR reads into MiXCR, producing one record per CDR3 protein. The repertoire holds about 340,000 distinct CDR3 sequences, with 15% to 20% as singletons. The sequenced sample consisted of peripheral blood. The source of these receptors is an adult man with Graves' ophthalmopathy.

This clonotype has at least ten counts. The chain recombines TRBV4-2 with TRBJ2-7; the D call may be TRBD1 or TRBD2 (5 bases each). CDR1 LGHNA and CDR2 YNFKEQ come from the germline V gene. CDR3 size: 15 residues. Trimming took 0 bases from V and 0 from J, leaving 9 bases between them. The CDR3 region is CASSQEPGTSYEQYF. The CDR3 bases are TGTGCCAGCAGCCAAGAGCCAGGGACCTCCTACGAGCAGTACTTC.

This clonotype was seen many times. The V and J genes are TRBV2 and TRBJ2-5, with TRBD1 matching 9 bases. V lost 6 bases to trimming and J lost 7 bases; unmatched junction nucleotides: 15. Germline loops: CDR1 SNHLY, CDR2 FYNNEI. The CDR3 is made up of 16 amino acids. The CDR3 spells CASSRTGGGHSWTQYF. CDR3 coding DNA: TGTGCCAGCAGCAGAACAGGGGGCGGCCACTCTTGGACCCAGTACTTC.

There are many counts of this clonotype. The CDR3 spells CSAGITGGLSYNSPLHF. CDR3 bases: TGCAGTGCAGGGATTACAGGGGGCTTGTCCTATAATTCACCCCTCCACTTT. The chain links TRBV20-1 to TRBJ1-6; 9 nucleotides align to TRBD1. CDR3 length: 17 residues. With 6 bases clipped from V and 1 base from J, the junction kept 10 bases outside the gene matches. The germline V gene has CDR1 DFQATT and CDR2 SNEGSKA (reference sequence).

This clonotype was counted at least ten times. The rearrangement joins TRBV19 to TRBJ2-2; the D gene is possibly TRBD1 (6 bases). The CDR3 totals 13 residues. V lost 6 bases, J lost 7 bases, and 12 bases lay in between. Germline CDR1 and CDR2: LNHDA and SQIVND (reference sequence). CDR3 region: CASSRGLIGELFF. CDR3 nucleotide sequence: TGTGCCAGTAGCAGGGGATTGATCGGGGAGCTGTTTTTT.

This clonotype showed up many times. The chain employs TRBV6-1 and TRBJ1-5; no clear D. The germline V gene has CDR1 MNHNS and CDR2 SASEGT. Deletions cut 5 bases from V and 7 bases from J, with 12 bases between. The CDR3 extends over 13 amino acids. This chain's CDR3 is CASSPPPLQPQHF. In nucleotides, the CDR3 is TGTGCCAGCAGTCCCCCCCCGCTGCAGCCCCAGCATTTT.

This clonotype was seen ten or more times. The gene calls are TRBV20-1 and TRBJ2-7; D perhaps matches TRBD2 (5 bases). Germline-derived CDR1 and CDR2 are DFQATT and SNEGSKA (reference sequence). Trimming removed 8 bases from V and 5 bases from J, with 13 bases in between. The CDR3 is 11 residues long. This CDR3 is CSQVPRDEQYF. The CDR3 bases are TGCAGTCAAGTTCCGAGGGACGAGCAGTACTTC.

The table lists this clonotype with many counts. This rearrangement joins TRBV30 to TRBJ1-1; D might be TRBD1 (5 bases). The CDR3 covers 12 residues. V lost 5 bases to trimming and J lost 5 bases, with 12 bases between them. Germline lookup yields CDR1 GTSNPN and CDR2 SVGIG (reference sequence). The CDR3 reads CAWDPGRTEAFF. The CDR3 coding sequence is TGTGCCTGGGACCCAGGGAGGACTGAAGCTTTCTTT.

This clonotype appeared many times. The gene calls are TRBV6-1 and TRBJ1-1; TRBD1 matches at 12 bases. CDR1 MNHNS and CDR2 SASEGT come from the germline V gene. This CDR3 has 14 amino acids. V was clipped by 6 bases and J by 6 bases; unmatched bases: 5. CDR3 nucleotide sequence: TGTGCCAGCAGCATGGGACAGGGGGCGGCTGAAGCTTTCTTT. Translation gives CASSMGQGAAEAFF.

This clonotype was counted at least ten times. V and J are TRBV4-3 and TRBJ1-5, with D possibly being TRBD1 (6 bases). This CDR3 is 15 amino acids long. Germline V lookup: CDR1 LGHNA, CDR2 YSLEER. V lost 0 bases to trimming and J lost 3 bases, with 9 bases between them. DNA for the CDR3: TGCGCCAGCAGCCAAGATAGGGGGATCAATCAGCCCCAGCATTTT. It codes for CASSQDRGINQPQHF.

The V gene is TRBV29-1, the J gene TRBJ2-5; 10 bases line up with TRBD2. Germline loops: CDR1 SQVTM, CDR2 ANQGSEA. With 6 bases clipped from V and 5 bases from J, the junction kept 6 bases outside the gene matches. There are 13 residues in the CDR3. The CDR3: CSVILAGHETQYF. The CDR3 DNA reads as TGCAGCGTCATACTAGCGGGACACGAGACCCAGTACTTC.

This clonotype appeared many times. CDR3: CASSAGTGRAGYTF. The CDR3 DNA follows: TGTGCCAGCAGTGCTGGGACAGGGCGGGCTGGCTACACCTTC. J is TRBJ1-2 and V is TRBV6-1, with TRBD1 matching over 9 bases. V lost 4 bases, J lost 7 bases, and 7 bases stayed unmatched. CDR3 size: 14 residues. CDR1 and CDR2 (germline): MNHNS, SASEGT.

This clonotype was counted at least ten times. J is TRBJ2-2 and V is TRBV6-2 or TRBV6-3; 15 bases map to TRBD2. Unmatched junction bases numbered 5, after V lost 4 bases and J lost 5 bases. This CDR3 has 17 residues. Per germline, CDR1 MNHEY and CDR2 SVGEGT. The CDR3 protein is CASSFGLAGGLTGELFF. The CDR3 nucleotides read TGTGCCAGCAGTTTCGGACTAGCGGGAGGGTTAACCGGGGAGCTGTTTTTT.

At least ten counts were recorded for this clonotype. V is TRBV7-2 and J is TRBJ2-5, with TRBD2 matching over 12 bases. Germline CDR1 SGHTA, CDR2 FQGNSA. The CDR3 covers 15 residues. The V segment lost 5 bases and the J segment 4 bases; nucleotides outside the gene matches: 5. The CDR3 DNA sequence: TGTGCCAGCAGCCCACGACTAGCGGGGGTAGAGACCCAGTACTTC. This encodes CASSPRLAGVETQYF. The whole variable domain, filled in from reference TRBV7-2 and TRBJ2-5, reads GAGVSQSPSNKVTEKGKDVELRCDPISGHTALYWYRQSLGQGLEFLIYFQGNSAPDKSGLPSDRFSAERTGGSVSTLTIQRTQQEDSAVYLCASSPRLAGVETQYFGPGTRLLVL.

This clonotype was seen many times. The CDR3 is CASSHRTQAYEQYF. In DNA form, the CDR3 reads TGTGCCAGCAGCCACCGGACGCAAGCCTACGAGCAGTACTTC. J is TRBJ2-7 and V is TRBV7-2; no firm D call. This CDR3 comprises 14 residues. Looked up from germline, CDR1 is SGHTA and CDR2 is FQGNSA. Trimming pared 5 bases from V and 2 bases from J, leaving 13 bases between.

This clonotype was seen many times. The chain couples TRBV15 to TRBJ1-5, with TRBD1 matching over 10 bases. Losses at the gene ends were 5 bases for V and 5 bases for J; bases not matched to a gene: 9. CDR3 size: 16 residues. In germline, CDR1 is LNHNV, CDR2 YYDKDF (reference sequence). The CDR3 here is CATSESGTGVDQPQHF. The CDR3 DNA follows: TGTGCCACCAGCGAAAGCGGGACAGGGGTCGATCAGCCCCAGCATTTT.

This rearrangement joins TRBV6-1 to TRBJ1-1; TRBD1 might be the D (6 bases). Trimming shortened V by 6 bases and J by 3 bases, and 17 bases separated the two germline ends. Per the germline V gene, CDR1 is MNHNS and CDR2 is SASEGT. The CDR3 runs 15 residues. The CDR3 loop reads CASSLVGGAHTEAFF. The CDR3 coding sequence is TGTGCCAGCAGCCTAGTAGGGGGGGCGCACACTGAAGCTTTCTTT.

Many counts were recorded for this clonotype. The chain links TRBV20-1 to TRBJ2-5, with D maybe TRBD2 (6 bases). This CDR3 has 14 residues. Trimming stripped 1 base from V and 7 bases from J, with 16 bases between. The germline V gene has CDR1 DFQATT and CDR2 SNEGSKA (reference sequence). CDR3 coding DNA: TGCAGTGCTAGAGTCCTGACTAGTCTCGGGACCCAGTACTTC. It encodes CSARVLTSLGTQYF.

This clonotype was observed at least ten times. In DNA, the CDR3 is TGTGCCAGCAGTGGACTAGCGGGGGGGAATCGATTCTCCTACGAGCAGTACTTC. Protein product: CASSGLAGGNRFSYEQYF. The rearrangement uses TRBV6-4 and TRBJ2-7; 14 positions match TRBD2. The ends lost 4 bases at V and 0 bases at J; junction bases unmatched: 8. This CDR3 has 18 residues. CDR1 is MRHNA and CDR2 is SNTAGT in the germline V gene.

This sequence joins TRBV4-2 and TRBJ1-1; no firm D call. Trimming cost V 4 bases and J 0 bases, with 18 bases left between them. The CDR3 contains 17 residues. The germline V gene encodes CDR1 LGHNA and CDR2 YNFKEQ. CDR3 in amino acids: CASSPIGRLFMNTEAFF. In nucleotides, the CDR3 is TGTGCCAGCAGCCCGATTGGACGCCTATTCATGAACACTGAAGCTTTCTTT.

This clonotype was recorded many times. The gene calls are TRBV5-1 and TRBJ1-1; 7 nucleotides align to TRBD1. V dropped 3 bases and J dropped 5; count of bases not matched to a gene: 7. The length of the CDR3 is 14 residues. The germline V gene has CDR1 SGHRS and CDR2 YFSETQ. This CDR3 is CASSSGRGRTEAFF. CDR3 bases: TGCGCCAGCAGCTCGGGGAGGGGGCGGACTGAAGCTTTCTTT.